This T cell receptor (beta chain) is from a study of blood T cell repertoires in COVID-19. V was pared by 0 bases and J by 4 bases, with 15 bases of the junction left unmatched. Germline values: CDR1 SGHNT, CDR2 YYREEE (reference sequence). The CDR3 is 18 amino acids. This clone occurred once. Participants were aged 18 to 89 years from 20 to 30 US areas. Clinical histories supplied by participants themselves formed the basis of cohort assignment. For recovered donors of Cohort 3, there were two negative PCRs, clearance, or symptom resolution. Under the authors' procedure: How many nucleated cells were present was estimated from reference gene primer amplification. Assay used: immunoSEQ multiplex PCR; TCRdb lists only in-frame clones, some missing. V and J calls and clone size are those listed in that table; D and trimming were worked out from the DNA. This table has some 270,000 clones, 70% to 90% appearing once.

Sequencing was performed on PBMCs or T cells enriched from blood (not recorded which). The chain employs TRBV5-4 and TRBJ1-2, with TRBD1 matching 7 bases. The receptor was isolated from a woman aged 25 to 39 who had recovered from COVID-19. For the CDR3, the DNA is TGTGCCAGCAGCTTGGATACGACCCTGACAGGGATGGTCTATGGCTACACCTTC. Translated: CASSLDTTLTGMVYGYTF.